This T cell receptor (beta chain) was observed in a study of CD4 and CD8 cells across lung adenocarcinoma regions. TCRdb redid the calling of the PCR reads with MiXCR, one entry per CDR3 protein. The sample shows 4,900 or so distinct CDR3 sequences, about three fifths of them seen only once. The patients had localized lung adenocarcinoma, a non-small cell subtype. Concerning this clonotype itself: At one end, the junction sequence differs from germline, possibly due to a read error.

This TCR was recovered from a male donor with lung adenocarcinoma. The CD4 and CD8 labels of this study may be unreliable. Sequencing input: CD4+ T cells from the center of a lung tumor.

The CDR3 region has the DNA TGTGCCAGCAGGTACTTTCCGGGCCTTACCTACAATGAGCAGTTCTTC. Its translation is CASRYFPGLTYNEQFF. The V and J genes are TRBV6-5 and TRBJ2-1, with D unclear. Germline CDR1 and CDR2: MNHEY and SVGAGI. There are 16 residues in the CDR3.